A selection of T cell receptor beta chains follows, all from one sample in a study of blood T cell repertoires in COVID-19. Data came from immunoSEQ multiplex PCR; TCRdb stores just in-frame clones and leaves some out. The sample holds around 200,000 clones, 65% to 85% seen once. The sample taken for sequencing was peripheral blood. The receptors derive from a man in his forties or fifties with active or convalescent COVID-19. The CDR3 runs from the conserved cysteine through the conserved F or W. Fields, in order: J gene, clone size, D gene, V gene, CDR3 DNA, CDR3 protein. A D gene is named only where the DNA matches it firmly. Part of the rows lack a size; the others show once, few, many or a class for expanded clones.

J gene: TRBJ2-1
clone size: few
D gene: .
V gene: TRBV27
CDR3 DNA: TGTGCCAGCAGACCCGACAGTTCCAATGAGCAGTTCTTC
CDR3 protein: CASRPDSSNEQFF

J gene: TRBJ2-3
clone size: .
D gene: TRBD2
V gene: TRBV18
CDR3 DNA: TGTGCCAGCTCACCACGGTTAGCGGGGGGGCCGGGGAAAGATACGCAGTATTTT
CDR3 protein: CASSPRLAGGPGKDTQYF

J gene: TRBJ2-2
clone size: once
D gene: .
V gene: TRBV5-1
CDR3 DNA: TGCGCCAGCAGCTTTGGTGGTATGACTTCCGGGGAGCTGTTTTTT
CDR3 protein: CASSFGGMTSGELFF

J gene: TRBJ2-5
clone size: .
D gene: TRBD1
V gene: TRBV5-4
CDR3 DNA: TGTGCCAGCAGCTTGGGTGGGACAGGGGATGAGACCCAGTACTTC
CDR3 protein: CASSLGGTGDETQYF

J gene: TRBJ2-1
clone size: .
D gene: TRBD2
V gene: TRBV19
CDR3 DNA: TGTGCCAGTAGTATAGGGGCCCCCGCTAGCGGGAGGAGGGACAATGAGCAGTTCTTC
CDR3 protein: CASSIGAPASGRRDNEQFF

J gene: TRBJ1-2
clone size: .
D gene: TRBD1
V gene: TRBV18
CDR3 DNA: TGTGCCAGCTCCCTCTCGACAGGGGGCGACTATGGCTACACCTTC
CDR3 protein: CASSLSTGGDYGYTF

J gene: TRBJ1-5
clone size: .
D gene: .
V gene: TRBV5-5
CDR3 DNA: TGTGCCAGCAGCCGAGAGCCACAGGGCCTCAATCAGCCCCAGCATTTT
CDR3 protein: CASSREPQGLNQPQHF

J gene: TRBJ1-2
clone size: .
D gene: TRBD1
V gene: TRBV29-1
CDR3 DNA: TGCAGCGCCTCGGCACCCGGGACAGGGGGCTATGGCTACACCTTC
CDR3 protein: CSASAPGTGGYGYTF

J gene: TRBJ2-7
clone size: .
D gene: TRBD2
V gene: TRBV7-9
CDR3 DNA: TGTGCCAGCAGCCTGGCGGGGGGGAACGAGCAGTACTTC
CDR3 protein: CASSLAGGNEQYF

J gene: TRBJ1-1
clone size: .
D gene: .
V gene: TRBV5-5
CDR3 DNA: TGTGCCAGCAGCTTGGGCGTCAGGCGGGGCACTGAAGCTTTCTTT
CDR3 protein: CASSLGVRRGTEAFF

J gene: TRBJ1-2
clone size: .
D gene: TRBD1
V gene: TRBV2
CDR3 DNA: TGTGCCAGCAGTGAAGCCGGGACAGCTAATGGCTACACCTTC
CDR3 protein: CASSEAGTANGYTF

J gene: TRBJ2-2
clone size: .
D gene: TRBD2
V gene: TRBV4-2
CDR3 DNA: TGTGCCAGCAGCTTACAGCGGGGTTTGAACACCGGGGAGCTGTTTTTT
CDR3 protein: CASSLQRGLNTGELFF

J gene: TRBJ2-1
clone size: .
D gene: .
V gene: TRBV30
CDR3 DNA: TGTGCCTGGAGTGTTGTTAGCTCCTACAATGAGCAGTTCTTC
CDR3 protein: CAWSVVSSYNEQFF

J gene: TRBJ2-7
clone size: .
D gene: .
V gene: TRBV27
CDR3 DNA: TGTGCCAGCAGTTTTGCCCGGACAGACTACGAGCAGTACTTC
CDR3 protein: CASSFARTDYEQYF

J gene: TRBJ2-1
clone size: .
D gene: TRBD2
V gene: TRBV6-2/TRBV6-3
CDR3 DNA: TGTGCCAGCAGTTACCTACTAGCGGGGGGTTATGATGAGCAGTTCTTC
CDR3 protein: CASSYLLAGGYDEQFF

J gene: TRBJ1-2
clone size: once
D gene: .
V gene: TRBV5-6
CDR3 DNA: TGTGCCAGCAGCTTGGGTCCCCTTGGACAGTTTAACGACTATGGCTACACCTTC
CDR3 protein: CASSLGPLGQFNDYGYTF

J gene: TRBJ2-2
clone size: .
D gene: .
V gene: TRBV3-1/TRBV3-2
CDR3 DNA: TGTGCCAGCAGCCCCTTCGTCGGGGAGCTGTTTTTT
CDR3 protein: CASSPFVGELFF

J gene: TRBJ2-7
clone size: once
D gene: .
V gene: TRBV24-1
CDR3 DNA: TGTGCCACCAGTGATTTTCAGGGCGCGCAGTACTTC
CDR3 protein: CATSDFQGAQYF

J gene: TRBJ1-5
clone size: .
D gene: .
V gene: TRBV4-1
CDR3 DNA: TGCGCCAGCAGCCAATCGAAGGGGGAAGGCAATCAGCCCCAGCATTTT
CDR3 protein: CASSQSKGEGNQPQHF

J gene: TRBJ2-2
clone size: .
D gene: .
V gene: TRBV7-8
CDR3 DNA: TGTGCCAGCAGCTTGTCCCTTAACACCGGGGAGCTGTTTTTT
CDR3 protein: CASSLSLNTGELFF